This T cell receptor (beta chain) was identified in a study of CD8+ T cells in alopecia areata. Overall study context: Recipient mice, roughly 6-10-week-old female C3H/HeJ animals, received skin from 6-12-month-old C3H/HeJ graft donors with spontaneous alopecia. Overall study findings and caveats: Relative to normal scalp, lesional scalp, especially alopecia totalis/universalis, showed higher clonality.

Comments on this clone: What it recognizes is unknown. The gene symbols are mouse symbols. The read ends 4 residues before the CDR3 terminus; that terminus is restored from the germline J gene. Distinct nucleotide sequences in the sample also encode this CDR3.

CD4, CD8alpha, NKG2D, NKG2ACE and other markers guided sorting of pooled cutaneous lymph node cells. The CDR3 contains 17 residues. Looked up from germline, CDR1 is NSQYPW and CDR2 is LRSPGD (reference sequence). V was pared by 1 base and J by 0 bases, with 7 bases of the junction left unmatched. RNA, once extracted, was reverse transcribed into cDNA for use as the sequencing template. The protocol was immunoSEQ multiplex PCR, while the TCRdb copy is restricted to in-frame clones and leaves out a portion. The data show roughly 260,000 clones, with none appearing a single time. Specimen: CD4+ T cells sorted from a lymph node. The sequence derives from a C3H/HeJ mouse with alopecia areata. As its MHC haplotype, the strain has H2-k. The chain links TRBV1 to TRBJ2-3, with 7 bases that match TRBD2. CDR3 residues: CTCSAALGVGSAETLYF. CDR3 DNA (partial): TGCACCTGCAGTGCAGCTCTGGGGGTTGGAAGTGCAGAA.